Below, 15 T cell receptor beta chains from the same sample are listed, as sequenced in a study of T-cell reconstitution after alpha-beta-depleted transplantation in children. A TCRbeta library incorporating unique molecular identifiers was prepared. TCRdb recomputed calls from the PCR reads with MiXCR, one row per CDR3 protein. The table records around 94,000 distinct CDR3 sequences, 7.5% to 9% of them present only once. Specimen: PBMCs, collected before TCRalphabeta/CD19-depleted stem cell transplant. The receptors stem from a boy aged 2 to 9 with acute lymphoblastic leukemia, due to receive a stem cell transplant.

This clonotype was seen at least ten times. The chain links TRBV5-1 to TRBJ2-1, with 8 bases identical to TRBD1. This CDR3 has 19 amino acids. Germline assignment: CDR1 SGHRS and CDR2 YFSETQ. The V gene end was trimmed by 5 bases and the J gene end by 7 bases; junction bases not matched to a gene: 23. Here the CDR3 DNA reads TGCGCCAGCAGTTCGACAAGGACAGGGCAATATTATCCCTCGAATGAGCAGTTCTTC. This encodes CASSSTRTGQYYPSNEQFF. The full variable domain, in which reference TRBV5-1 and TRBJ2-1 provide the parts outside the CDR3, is KAGVTQTPRYLIKTRGQQVTLSCSPISGHRSVSWYQQTPGQGLQFLFEYFSETQRNKGNFPGRFSGRQFSNSRSEMNVSTLELGDSALYLCASSSTRTGQYYPSNEQFFGPGTRLTVL.

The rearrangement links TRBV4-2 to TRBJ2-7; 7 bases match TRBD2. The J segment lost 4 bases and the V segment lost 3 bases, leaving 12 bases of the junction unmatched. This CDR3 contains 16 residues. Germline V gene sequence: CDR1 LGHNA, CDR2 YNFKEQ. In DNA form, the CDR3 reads TGTGCCAGCAGCCACTCGAGCGGGACGGATATTTACGAGCAGTACTTC. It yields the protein CASSHSSGTDIYEQYF.

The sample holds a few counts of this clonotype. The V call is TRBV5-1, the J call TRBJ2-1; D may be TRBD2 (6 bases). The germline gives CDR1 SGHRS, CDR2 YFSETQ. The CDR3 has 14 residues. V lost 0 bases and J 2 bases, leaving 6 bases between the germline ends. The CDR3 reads CASSLASAYNEQFF. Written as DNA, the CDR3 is TGCGCCAGCAGCTTGGCTAGCGCCTACAATGAGCAGTTCTTC.

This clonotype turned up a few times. The CDR3: CASSLEAGGNIQYF. The CDR3 coding sequence is TGTGCCAGCAGCTTAGAGGCAGGGGGCAACATTCAGTACTTC. The J gene is TRBJ2-4, the V gene TRBV11-1, with TRBD1 matching 8 bases. Germline values: CDR1 SGHAT, CDR2 FQDESV (reference sequence). The V and J ends lost 1 base and 7 bases, in that order; junction bases with no gene match: 3. This CDR3 contains 14 residues.

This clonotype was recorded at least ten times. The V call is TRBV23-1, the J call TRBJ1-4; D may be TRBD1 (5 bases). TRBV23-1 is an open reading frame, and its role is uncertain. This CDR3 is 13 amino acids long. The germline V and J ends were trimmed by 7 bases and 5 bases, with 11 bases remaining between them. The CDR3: CASTEGPNEKLFF. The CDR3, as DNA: TGCGCCAGCACAGAGGGGCCCAATGAAAAACTGTTTTTT.

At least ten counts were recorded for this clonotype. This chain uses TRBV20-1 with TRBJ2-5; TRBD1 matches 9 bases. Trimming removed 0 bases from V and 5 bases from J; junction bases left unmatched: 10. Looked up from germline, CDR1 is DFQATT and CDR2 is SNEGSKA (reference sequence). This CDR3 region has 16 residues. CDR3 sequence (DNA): TGCAGTGCTAGAGATGCGACAGGGGGGTTTGCTGAGACCCAGTACTTC. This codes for CSARDATGGFAETQYF.

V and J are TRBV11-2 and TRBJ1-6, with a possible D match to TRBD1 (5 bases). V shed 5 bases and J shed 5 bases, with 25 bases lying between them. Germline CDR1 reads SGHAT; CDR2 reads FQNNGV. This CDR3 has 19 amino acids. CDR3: CASSPLRGVGRIHNSPLHF. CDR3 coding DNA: TGTGCCAGCAGCCCATTACGGGGCGTAGGACGGATTCATAATTCACCCCTCCACTTT.

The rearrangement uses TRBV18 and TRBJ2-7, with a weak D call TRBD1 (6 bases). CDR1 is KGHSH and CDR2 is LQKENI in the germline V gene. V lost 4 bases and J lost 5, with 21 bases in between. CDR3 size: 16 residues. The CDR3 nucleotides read TGTGCCAGCTCACTTGGGGGCGGGCGGCAATGGAACGAGCAGTACTTC. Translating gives CASSLGGGRQWNEQYF.

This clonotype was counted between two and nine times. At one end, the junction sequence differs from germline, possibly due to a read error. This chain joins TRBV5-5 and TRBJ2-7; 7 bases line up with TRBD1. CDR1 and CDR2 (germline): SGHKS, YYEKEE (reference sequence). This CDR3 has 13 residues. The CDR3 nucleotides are TGTGCCAGCAGATTGGGACAGTCCTACGAGCAGTACTTC. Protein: CASRLGQSYEQYF.

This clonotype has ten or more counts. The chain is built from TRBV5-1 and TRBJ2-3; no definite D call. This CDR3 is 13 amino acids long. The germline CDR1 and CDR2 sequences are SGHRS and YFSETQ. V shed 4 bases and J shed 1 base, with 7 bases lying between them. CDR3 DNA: TGCGCCAGCAGCGGCGCGGGCACAGATACGCAGTATTTT. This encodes CASSGAGTDTQYF.

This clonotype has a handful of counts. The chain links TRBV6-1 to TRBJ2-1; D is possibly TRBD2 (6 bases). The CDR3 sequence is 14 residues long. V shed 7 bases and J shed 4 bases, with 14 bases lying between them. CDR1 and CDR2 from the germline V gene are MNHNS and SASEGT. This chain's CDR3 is CASTLGLNYNEQFF. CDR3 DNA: TGTGCCAGCACTCTCGGACTAAATTACAATGAGCAGTTCTTC.

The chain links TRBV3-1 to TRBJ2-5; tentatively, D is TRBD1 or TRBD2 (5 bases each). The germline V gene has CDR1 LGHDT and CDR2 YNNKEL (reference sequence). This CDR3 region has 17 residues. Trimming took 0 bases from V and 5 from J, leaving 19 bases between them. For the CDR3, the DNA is TGTGCCAGCAGCCAAGATACCCCGGGGACGGGGTCGGAGACCCAGTACTTC. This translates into CASSQDTPGTGSETQYF.

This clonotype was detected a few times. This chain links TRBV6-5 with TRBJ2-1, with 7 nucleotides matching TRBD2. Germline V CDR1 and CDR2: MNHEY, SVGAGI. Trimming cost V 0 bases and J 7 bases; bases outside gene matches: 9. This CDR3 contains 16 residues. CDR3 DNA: TGTGCCAGCAGTTACTCCCGGACTAGTAGTATGAATGAGCAGTTCTTC. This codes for CASSYSRTSSMNEQFF.

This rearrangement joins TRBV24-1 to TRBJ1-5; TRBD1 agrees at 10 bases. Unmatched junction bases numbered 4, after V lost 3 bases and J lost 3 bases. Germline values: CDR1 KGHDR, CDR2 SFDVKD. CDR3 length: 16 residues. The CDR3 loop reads CATSDQDRGDNQPQHF. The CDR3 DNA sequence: TGTGCCACCAGTGATCAGGACAGGGGGGACAATCAGCCCCAGCATTTT.

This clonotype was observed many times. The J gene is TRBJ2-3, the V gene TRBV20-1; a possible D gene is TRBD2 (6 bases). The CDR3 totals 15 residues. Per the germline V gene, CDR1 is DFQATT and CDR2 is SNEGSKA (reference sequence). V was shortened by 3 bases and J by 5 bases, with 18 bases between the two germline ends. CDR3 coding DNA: TGCAGTGCTAGCCCATCCCCGGGGGTGAGAGATACGCAGTATTTT. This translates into CSASPSPGVRDTQYF.